This paragraph reports one T cell receptor (beta chain). There is no known antigen for this receptor. Base qualities were left out, and no much larger clone turns up one base away. Library preparation used the immunoSEQ multiplex PCR assay. In TCRdb, the immuneACCESS table is reduced to in-frame sequences with V and J assigned. These tables do not hold every clone; where another copy was compared, an unresolved V gene accounts for under half, and the others remain unexplained. This sample is represented by 60,000 to 70,000 clones; about four fifths of them were singletons. 2.9% of the sample belongs to the ten largest clones. The sample belongs to a study of control samples from healthy donors and cancer patients (dated by TCRdb to the early 2020s). CDR1 is given as MGHRA and CDR2 as YSYEKL, both from the germline V gene. V lost 5 bases and J lost 3 bases; the stretch between them is 11 bases long. Reading from cysteine to phenylalanine, the CDR3 counts 13 amino acids. Just the 39-base CDR3 DNA is kept, in frame starting at base 1.

The sequence joins TRBV4-1 to TRBJ2-7; the D gene cannot be resolved reliably. The TCR sequence derives from a woman aged 45-60 years with lung cancer. Sequencing input: PBMCs. The nucleotide sequence reads TGCGCCAGCAGCTCAGTCGAAGGCTACGAGCAGTACTTC. This sequence encodes CASSSVEGYEQYF.